Sequencing of this TCR beta chain was carried out in a study of blood T cells in healthy people across ages. Through a sample-barcoded 5' primer and a J-beta primer mix, a second PCR was run for roughly 6 to 11 cycles. TCRdb fed the 5' RACE reads into MiXCR, producing one record per CDR3 protein. Of approximately 960,000 distinct CDR3 sequences listed, 25% to 35% are singletons. CDR1 is MNHEY and CDR2 is SMNVEV in the germline V gene (reference sequence). This CDR3 is built from 15 residues. The V gene lost 5 bases and the J gene lost 6 bases, with 18 bases spanning the gap. These same data were also listed under a study on T cells of mothers and their children. That report notes: Donation came from three healthy Caucasian mothers together with their six children. The overlap seen between related mothers and children slightly exceeded that of unrelated pairs, though not significantly.

The sequenced sample consisted of blood. The clonotype originates from a woman aged 40-49 years in good health. The V and J genes are TRBV27 and TRBJ2-3, with D maybe TRBD2 (6 bases). The CDR3, as DNA: TGTGCCAGCAGTGGGGCGGGGCTCCCTTGGGATACGCAGTATTTT. Its protein is CASSGAGLPWDTQYF.